Listed below are T cell receptor beta chains from one sample, sequenced in a study of CD8+ T cells in alopecia areata. Repertoires were generated with immunoSEQ multiplex PCR, while TCRdb's copy carries only in-frame clones and drops some. The data hold 250,000 or so clones, with around 67% observed a single time. This specimen was CD4+ T cells sorted from blood, taken at week 0. These receptors all stem from a human donor with alopecia areata. CDR3s leave out the opening cysteine and the closing phenylalanine or tryptophan. Each record gives: V gene, D gene, clone size, CDR3 protein. D genes are given only for firm matches. The listing skips clone size in some rows; elsewhere it reads once, few, many or a size class.

v_gene: TRBV5-6
d_gene: .
abundance: .
CDR3aa: ASSLAGSPRINTEAF

v_gene: TRBV27
d_gene: .
abundance: once
CDR3aa: ASSLLGTASYEQY

v_gene: TRBV19
d_gene: TRBD1
abundance: .
CDR3aa: ASSMGTGVTDTQY

v_gene: TRBV7-9
d_gene: TRBD1
abundance: once
CDR3aa: ASSLGDRAGELF

v_gene: TRBV30
d_gene: TRBD2
abundance: .
CDR3aa: ATAGDTDTQY

v_gene: TRBV30
d_gene: TRBD1
abundance: once
CDR3aa: AWRAFTQGATEAF

v_gene: TRBV9
d_gene: .
abundance: .
CDR3aa: ASSVVGLTDTQY

v_gene: TRBV5-1
d_gene: TRBD1
abundance: .
CDR3aa: ASSHQGGTEAF

v_gene: TRBV29-1
d_gene: .
abundance: .
CDR3aa: SVEIRYGETQY

v_gene: TRBV14
d_gene: .
abundance: .
CDR3aa: ASSLIGGVGEQY

v_gene: TRBV27
d_gene: .
abundance: .
CDR3aa: ASSRGGPNYGYT

v_gene: TRBV7-9
d_gene: TRBD2
abundance: few
CDR3aa: ASSLSSGGPTDTQY

v_gene: TRBV7-2
d_gene: .
abundance: .
CDR3aa: ASSKDRSYEQY

v_gene: TRBV5-1
d_gene: TRBD1
abundance: .
CDR3aa: ASRTGTAQETQY

v_gene: TRBV25-1
d_gene: .
abundance: .
CDR3aa: ASSGVVPSPLH

v_gene: TRBV20-1
d_gene: .
abundance: .
CDR3aa: SARFTDTQY

v_gene: TRBV29-1
d_gene: .
abundance: .
CDR3aa: SVGTVSGNTIY